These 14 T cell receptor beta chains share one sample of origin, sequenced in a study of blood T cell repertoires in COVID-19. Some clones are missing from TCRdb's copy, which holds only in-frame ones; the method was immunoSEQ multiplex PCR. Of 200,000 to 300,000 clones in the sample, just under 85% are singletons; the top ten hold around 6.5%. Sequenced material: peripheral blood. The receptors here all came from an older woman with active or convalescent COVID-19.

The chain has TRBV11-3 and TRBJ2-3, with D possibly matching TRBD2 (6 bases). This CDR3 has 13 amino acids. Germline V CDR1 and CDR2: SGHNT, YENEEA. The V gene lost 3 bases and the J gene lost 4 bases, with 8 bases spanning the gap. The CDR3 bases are TGTGCCAGCAGCTTCGGGAGATCAGATACGCAGTATTTT. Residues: CASSFGRSDTQYF.

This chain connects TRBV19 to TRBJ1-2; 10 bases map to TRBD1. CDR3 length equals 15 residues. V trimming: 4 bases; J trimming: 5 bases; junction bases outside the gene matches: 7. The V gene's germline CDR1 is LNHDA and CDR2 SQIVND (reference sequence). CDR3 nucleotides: TGTGCCAGTAGTAAAGGGGGACAGGGGATGTATGGCTACACCTTC. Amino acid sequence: CASSKGGQGMYGYTF.

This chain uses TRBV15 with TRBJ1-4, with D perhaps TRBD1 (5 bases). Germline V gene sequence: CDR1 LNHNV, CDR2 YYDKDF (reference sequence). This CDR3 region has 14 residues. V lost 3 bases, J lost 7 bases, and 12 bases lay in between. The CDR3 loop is CATSRDGGGEKLFF. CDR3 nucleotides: TGTGCCACCAGCAGGGATGGGGGGGGTGAAAAACTGTTTTTT.

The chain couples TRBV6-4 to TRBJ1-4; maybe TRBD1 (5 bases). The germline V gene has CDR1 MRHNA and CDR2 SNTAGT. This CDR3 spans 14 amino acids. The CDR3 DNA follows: TGTCCCAAAGATTGGAAGGGGTGGTCCGAAAAACTGTTTTTT. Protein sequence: CPKDWKGWSEKLFF.

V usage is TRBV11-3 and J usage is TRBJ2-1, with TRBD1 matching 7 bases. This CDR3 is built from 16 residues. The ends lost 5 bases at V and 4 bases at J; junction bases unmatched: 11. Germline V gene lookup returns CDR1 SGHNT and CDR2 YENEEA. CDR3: CASSAGTDMIYNEQFF. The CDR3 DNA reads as TGTGCCAGCAGCGCAGGGACAGATATGATATACAATGAGCAGTTCTTC.

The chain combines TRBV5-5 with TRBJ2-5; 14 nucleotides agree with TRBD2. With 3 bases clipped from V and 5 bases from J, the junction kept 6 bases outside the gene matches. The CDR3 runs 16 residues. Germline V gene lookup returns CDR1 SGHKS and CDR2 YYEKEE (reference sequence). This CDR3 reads CASSWTSGRSQETQYF. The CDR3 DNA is TGTGCCAGCAGCTGGACTAGCGGGAGGTCTCAGGAGACCCAGTACTTC. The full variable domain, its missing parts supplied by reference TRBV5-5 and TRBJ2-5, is DAGVTQSPTHLIKTRGQQVTLRCSPISGHKSVSWYQQVLGQGPQFIFQYYEKEERGRGNFPDRFSARQFPNYSSELNVNALLLGDSALYLCASSWTSGRSQETQYFGPGTRLLVL.

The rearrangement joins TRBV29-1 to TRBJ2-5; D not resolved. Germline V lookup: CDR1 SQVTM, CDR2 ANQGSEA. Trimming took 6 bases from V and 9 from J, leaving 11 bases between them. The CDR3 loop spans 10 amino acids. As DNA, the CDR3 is TGCAGCGTCGCACTTGAGTCCCAGTACTTC. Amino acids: CSVALESQYF.

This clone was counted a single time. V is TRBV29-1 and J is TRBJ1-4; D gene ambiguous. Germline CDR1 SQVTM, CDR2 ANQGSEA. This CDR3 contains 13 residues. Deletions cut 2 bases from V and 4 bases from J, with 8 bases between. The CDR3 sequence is CSVETRNNEKLFF. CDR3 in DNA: TGCAGCGTTGAAACGCGGAATAATGAAAAACTGTTTTTT. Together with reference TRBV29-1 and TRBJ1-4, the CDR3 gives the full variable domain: SAVISQKPSRDICQRGTSLTIQCQVDSQVTMMFWYRQQPGQSLTLIATANQGSEATYESGFVIDKFPISRPNLTFSTLTVSNMSPEDSSIYLCSVETRNNEKLFFGSGTQLSVL.

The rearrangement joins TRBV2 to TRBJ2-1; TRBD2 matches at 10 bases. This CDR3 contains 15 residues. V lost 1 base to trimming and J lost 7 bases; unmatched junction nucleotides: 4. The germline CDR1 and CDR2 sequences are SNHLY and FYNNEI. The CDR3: CASSEGPAGGNEQFF. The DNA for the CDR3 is TGTGCCAGCAGTGAAGGTCCAGCGGGAGGGAATGAGCAGTTCTTC.

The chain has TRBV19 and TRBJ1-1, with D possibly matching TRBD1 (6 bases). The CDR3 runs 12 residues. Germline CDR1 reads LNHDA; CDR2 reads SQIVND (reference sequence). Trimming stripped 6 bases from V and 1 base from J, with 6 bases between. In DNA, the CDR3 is TGTGCCAGTAGGGGGGCGAACACTGAAGCTTTCTTT. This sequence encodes CASRGANTEAFF.

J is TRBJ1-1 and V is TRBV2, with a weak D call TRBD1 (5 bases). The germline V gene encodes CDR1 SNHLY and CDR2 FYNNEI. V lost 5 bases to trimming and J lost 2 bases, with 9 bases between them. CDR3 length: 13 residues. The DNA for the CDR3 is TGTGCCAGCAGTCGACAGAGAAACACTGAAGCTTTCTTT. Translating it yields CASSRQRNTEAFF.

The CDR3: CASSHSYGYTF. CDR3 DNA sequence: TGTGCCAGCAGTCACAGCTATGGCTACACCTTC. The chain is built from TRBV6-2 or TRBV6-3 and TRBJ1-2; D not certain. The CDR3 has 11 amino acids. V gave up 5 bases and J gave up 4 bases, with 5 bases separating them. Per germline, CDR1 MNHEY and CDR2 SVGEGT.

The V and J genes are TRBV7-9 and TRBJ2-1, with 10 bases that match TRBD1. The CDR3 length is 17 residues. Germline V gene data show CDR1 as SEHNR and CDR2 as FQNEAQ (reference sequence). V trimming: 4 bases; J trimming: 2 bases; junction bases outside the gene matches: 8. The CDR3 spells CASSYYRGTGAYNEQFF. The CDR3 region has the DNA TGTGCCAGCAGCTACTATCGCGGGACAGGGGCCTACAATGAGCAGTTCTTC. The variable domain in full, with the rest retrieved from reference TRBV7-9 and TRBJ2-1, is DTGVSQNPRHKITKRGQNVTFRCDPISEHNRLYWYRQTLGQGPEFLTYFQNEAQLEKSRLLSDRFSAERPKGSFSTLEIQRTEQGDSAMYLCASSYYRGTGAYNEQFFGPGTRLTVL.

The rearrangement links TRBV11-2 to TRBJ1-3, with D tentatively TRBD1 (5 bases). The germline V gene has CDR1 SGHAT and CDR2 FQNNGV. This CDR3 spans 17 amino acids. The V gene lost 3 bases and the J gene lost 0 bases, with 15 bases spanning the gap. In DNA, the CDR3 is TGTGCCAGCAGCTTGACGGGACCGGGGGACTCTGGAAACACCATATATTTT. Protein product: CASSLTGPGDSGNTIYF.